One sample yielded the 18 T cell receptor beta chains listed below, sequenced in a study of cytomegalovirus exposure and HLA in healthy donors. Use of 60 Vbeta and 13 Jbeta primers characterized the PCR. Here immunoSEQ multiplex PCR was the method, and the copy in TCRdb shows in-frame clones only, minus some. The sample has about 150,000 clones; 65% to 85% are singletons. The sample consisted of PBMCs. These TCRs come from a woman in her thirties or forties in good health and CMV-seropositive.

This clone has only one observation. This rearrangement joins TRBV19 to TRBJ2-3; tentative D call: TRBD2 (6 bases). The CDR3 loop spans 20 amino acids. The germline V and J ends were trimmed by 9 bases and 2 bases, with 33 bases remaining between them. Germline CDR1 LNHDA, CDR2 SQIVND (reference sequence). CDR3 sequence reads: CASRDSFGTSQGGHTDTQYF. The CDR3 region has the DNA TGTGCCAGCCGCGACTCTTTCGGGACCTCCCAAGGAGGGCACACAGATACGCAGTATTTT.

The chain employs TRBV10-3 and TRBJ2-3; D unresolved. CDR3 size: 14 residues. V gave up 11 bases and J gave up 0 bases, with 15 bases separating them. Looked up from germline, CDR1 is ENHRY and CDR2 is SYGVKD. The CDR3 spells CAARMGPSTDTQYF. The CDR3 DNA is TGTGCCGCCCGTATGGGCCCTAGCACAGATACGCAGTATTTT.

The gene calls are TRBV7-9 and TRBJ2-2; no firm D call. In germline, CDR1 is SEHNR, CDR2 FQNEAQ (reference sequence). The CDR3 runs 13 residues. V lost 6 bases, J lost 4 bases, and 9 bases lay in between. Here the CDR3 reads CASRLGPTGELFF. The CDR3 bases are TGTGCCAGCAGGCTCGGTCCCACCGGGGAGCTGTTTTTT.

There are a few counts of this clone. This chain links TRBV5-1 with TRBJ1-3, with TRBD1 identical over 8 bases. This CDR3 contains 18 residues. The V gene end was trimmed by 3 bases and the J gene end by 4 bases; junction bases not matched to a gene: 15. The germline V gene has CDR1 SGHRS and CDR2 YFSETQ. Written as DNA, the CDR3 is TGCGCCAGCAGCTCATCCGGGACAGGCGGACCGTGGGGAAACACCATATATTTT. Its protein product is CASSSSGTGGPWGNTIYF.

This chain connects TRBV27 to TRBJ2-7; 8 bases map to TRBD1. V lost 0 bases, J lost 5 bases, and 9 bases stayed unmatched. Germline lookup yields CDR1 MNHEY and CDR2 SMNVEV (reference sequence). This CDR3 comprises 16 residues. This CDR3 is CASSLSTQGARHEQYF. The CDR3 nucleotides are TGTGCCAGCAGTTTATCAACGCAGGGGGCGCGTCACGAGCAGTACTTC.

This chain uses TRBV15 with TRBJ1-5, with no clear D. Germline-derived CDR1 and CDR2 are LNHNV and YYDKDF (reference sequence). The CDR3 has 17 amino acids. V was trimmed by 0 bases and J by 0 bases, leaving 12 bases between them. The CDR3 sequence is CATSRDRQVYSNQPQHF. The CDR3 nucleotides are TGTGCCACCAGCAGAGATAGGCAGGTCTATAGCAATCAGCCCCAGCATTTT. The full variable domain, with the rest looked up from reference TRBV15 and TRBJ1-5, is DAMVIQNPRYQVTQFGKPVTLSCSQTLNHNVMYWYQQKSSQAPKLLFHYYDKDFNNEADTPDNFQSRRPNTSFCFLDIRSPGLGDTAMYLCATSRDRQVYSNQPQHFGDGTRLSIL.

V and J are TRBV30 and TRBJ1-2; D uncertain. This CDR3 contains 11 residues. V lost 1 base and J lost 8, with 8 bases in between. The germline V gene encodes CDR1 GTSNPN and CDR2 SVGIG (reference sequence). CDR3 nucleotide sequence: TGTGCCTGGAGTGCCCAACAGGGCTACACCTTC. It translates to CAWSAQQGYTF.

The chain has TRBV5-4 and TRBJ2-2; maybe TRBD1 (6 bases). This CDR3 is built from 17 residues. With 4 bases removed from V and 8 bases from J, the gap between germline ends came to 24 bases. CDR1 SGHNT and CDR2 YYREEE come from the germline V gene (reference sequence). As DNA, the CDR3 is TGTGCCAGCAGCCCAACAGGGTTGGGAAGGGTCTCGGGGGAGCTGTTTTTT. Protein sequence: CASSPTGLGRVSGELFF.

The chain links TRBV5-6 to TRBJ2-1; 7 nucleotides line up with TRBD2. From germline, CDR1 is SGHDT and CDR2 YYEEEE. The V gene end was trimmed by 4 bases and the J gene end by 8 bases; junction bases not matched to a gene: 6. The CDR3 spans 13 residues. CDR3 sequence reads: CASSRLALDEQFF. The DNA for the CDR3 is TGTGCCAGCAGCAGACTAGCTTTGGATGAGCAGTTCTTC. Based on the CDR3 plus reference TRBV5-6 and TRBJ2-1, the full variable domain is DAGVTQSPTHLIKTRGQQVTLRCSPKSGHDTVSWYQQALGQGPQFIFQYYEEEERQRGNFPDRFSGHQFPNYSSELNVNALLLGDSALYLCASSRLALDEQFFGPGTRLTVL.

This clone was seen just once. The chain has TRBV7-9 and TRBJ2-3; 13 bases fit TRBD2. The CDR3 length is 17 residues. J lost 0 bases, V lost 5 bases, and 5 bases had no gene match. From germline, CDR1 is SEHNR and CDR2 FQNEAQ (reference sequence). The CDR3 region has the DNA TGTGCCAGCAGCCCCGGGACTAGCGGGATCAGCACAGATACGCAGTATTTT. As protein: CASSPGTSGISTDTQYF.

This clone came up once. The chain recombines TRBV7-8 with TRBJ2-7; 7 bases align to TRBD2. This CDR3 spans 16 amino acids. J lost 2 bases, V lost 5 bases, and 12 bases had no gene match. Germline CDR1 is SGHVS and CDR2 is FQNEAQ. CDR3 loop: CASSLLWEGRTYEQYF. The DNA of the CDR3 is TGTGCCAGCAGCCTTCTTTGGGAGGGGCGGACCTACGAGCAGTACTTC.

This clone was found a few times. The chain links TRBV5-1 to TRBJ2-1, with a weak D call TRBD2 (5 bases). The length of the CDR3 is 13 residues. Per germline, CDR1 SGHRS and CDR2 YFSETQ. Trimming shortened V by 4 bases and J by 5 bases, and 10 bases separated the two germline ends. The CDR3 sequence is CASSVGVDNEQFF. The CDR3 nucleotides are TGCGCCAGCAGCGTCGGGGTTGACAATGAGCAGTTCTTC.

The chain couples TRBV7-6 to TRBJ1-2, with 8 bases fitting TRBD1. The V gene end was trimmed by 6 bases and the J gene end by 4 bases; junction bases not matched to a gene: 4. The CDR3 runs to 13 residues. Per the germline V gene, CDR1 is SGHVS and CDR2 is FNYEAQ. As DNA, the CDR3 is TGTGCCAGCAGTCTCCAGGGGGCCTATGGCTACACCTTC. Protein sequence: CASSLQGAYGYTF. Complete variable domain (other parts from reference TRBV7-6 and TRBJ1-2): GAGVSQSPRYKVTKRGQDVALRCDPISGHVSLYWYRQALGQGPEFLTYFNYEAQQDKSGLPNDRFSAERPEGSISTLTIQRTEQRDSAMYRCASSLQGAYGYTFGSGTRLTVV.

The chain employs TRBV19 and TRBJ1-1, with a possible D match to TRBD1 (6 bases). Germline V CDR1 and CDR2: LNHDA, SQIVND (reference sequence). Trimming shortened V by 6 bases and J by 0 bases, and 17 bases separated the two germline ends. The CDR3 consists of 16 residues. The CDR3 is CASRAGTQLMNTEAFF. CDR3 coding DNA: TGTGCCAGTAGGGCCGGGACACAACTCATGAACACTGAAGCTTTCTTT.

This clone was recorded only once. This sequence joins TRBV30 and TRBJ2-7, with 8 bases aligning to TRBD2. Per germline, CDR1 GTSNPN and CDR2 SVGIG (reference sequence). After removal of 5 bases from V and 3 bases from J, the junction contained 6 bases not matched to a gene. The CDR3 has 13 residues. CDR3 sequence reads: CAWGRAGGYEQYF. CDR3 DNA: TGTGCCTGGGGAAGGGCGGGAGGCTACGAGCAGTACTTC.

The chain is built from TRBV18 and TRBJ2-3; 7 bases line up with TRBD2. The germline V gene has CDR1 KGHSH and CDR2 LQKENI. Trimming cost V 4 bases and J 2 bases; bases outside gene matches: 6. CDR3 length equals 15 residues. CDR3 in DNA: TGTGCCAGCTCACGTGGTAGCGGGCTCACAGATACGCAGTATTTT. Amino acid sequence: CASSRGSGLTDTQYF.

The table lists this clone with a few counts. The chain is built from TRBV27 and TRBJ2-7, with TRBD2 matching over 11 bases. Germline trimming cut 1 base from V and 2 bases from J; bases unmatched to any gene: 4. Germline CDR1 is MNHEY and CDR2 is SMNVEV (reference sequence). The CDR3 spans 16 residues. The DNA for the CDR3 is TGTGCCAGCAGTTTATTCGAGACTAGCGGGACCTACGAGCAGTACTTC. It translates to CASSLFETSGTYEQYF.

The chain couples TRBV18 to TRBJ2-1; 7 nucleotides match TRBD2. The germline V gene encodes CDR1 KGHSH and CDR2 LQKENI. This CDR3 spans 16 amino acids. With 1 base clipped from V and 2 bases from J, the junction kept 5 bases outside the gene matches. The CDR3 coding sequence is TGTGCCAGCTCACCACAAGTGGGAGGGCCCTACAATGAGCAGTTCTTC. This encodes CASSPQVGGPYNEQFF.